The T cell receptor beta chain described here comes from a study of response to subunit inactivated influenza vaccine. Notes on the study in general: There was a suggestion from the authors that each seasonal influenza vaccination recruits few new T cells.

MiXCR, run by TCRdb on the RT-PCR reads, gives a single entry per CDR3 protein. The sample has about 650,000 distinct CDR3 sequences, 12% to 15% seen once. Looked up from germline, CDR1 is SGHVS and CDR2 is FNYEAQ. V shed 5 bases and J 7 bases; nucleotides not matched to a gene: 10. The CDR3 length is 16 residues. Concerning this clonotype: Its matching antigen is unknown.

The clonotype originates from a man aged 45-65 years who received an inactivated influenza vaccine. V gene TRBV7-6 combines with J gene TRBJ2-1, with 11 bases that match TRBD2. The sequenced sample was PBMCs from blood, obtained around 15 days before vaccination. The CDR3 nucleotides are TGTGCCAGCAGCCTCACTAGCGGGAGACGGCTTAATGAGCAGTTCTTC. Protein product: CASSLTSGRRLNEQFF.